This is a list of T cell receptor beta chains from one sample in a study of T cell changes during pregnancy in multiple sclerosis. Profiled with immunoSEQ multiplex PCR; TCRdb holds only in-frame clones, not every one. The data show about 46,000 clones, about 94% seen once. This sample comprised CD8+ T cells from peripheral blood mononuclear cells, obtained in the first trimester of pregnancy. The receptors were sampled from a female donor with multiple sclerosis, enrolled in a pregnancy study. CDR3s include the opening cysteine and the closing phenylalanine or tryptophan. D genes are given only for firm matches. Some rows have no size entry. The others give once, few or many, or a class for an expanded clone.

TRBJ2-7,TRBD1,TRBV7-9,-,TGTGCCAGCAGCCTGGGACAGGGGATGACCTACGAGCAGTACTTC,CASSLGQGMTYEQYF
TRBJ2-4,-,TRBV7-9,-,TGTGCCAGCAGCTTAAGTTCAGAAAACATTCAGTACTTC,CASSLSSENIQYF
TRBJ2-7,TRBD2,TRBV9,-,TGTGCCAGCAACCCTAGCGGGGGATTTTACGAGCAGTACTTC,CASNPSGGFYEQYF
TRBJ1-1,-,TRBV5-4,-,TGTGCCAGCACCCCCTTTCAGGGTGAAGCTTTCTTT,CASTPFQGEAFF
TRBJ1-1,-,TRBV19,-,TGTGCCAGTAGTATAAAGAACAGGCCGAACACTGAAGCTTTCTTT,CASSIKNRPNTEAFF
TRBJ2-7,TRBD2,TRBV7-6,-,TGTGCCAGCAGCTCGGGAGCGGGATCTTCCTACGAGCAGTACTTC,CASSSGAGSSYEQYF
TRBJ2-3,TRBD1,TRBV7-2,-,TGTGCCAGCAGCCCAAGGGACAGGGTCACAGATACGCAGTATTTT,CASSPRDRVTDTQYF
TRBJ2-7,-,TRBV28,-,TGTGCCAGCAGACCTAGGACAGACCCCTCCTACGAGCAGTACTTC,CASRPRTDPSYEQYF
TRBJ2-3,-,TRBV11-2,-,TGTGCCAGCAGCTCACGGACTTCTCCCACAGATACGCAGTATTTT,CASSSRTSPTDTQYF
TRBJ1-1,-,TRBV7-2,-,TGTGCCAGCAGCGTAACAGGGATGAACACTGAAGCTTTCTTT,CASSVTGMNTEAFF
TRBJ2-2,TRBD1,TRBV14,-,TGTGCCAGCAGCCAAGTGTGGACAGGGGGACGAACCGGGGAGCTGTTTTTT,CASSQVWTGGRTGELFF
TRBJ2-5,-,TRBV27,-,TGTGCCAGCAGTTCCGGGGAGACCCAGTACTTC,CASSSGETQYF
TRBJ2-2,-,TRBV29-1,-,TGCAGCGTTGAAGATGGGAGCAGGGGTGACACCGGGGAGCTGTTTTTT,CSVEDGSRGDTGELFF
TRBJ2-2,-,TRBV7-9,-,TGTGCCAGCAGCTCCACCCGTGACAGCGCGACCTCGAACACCGGGGAGCTGTTTTTT,CASSSTRDSATSNTGELFF
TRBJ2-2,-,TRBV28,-,TGTGCCAGCACCCGCCCGACAGGATGGAACACCGGGGAGCTGTTTTTT,CASTRPTGWNTGELFF
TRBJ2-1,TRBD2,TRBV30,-,TGTGCCTGGACCTTCCCAGGACTAGCGGGATACAATGAGCAGTTCTTC,CAWTFPGLAGYNEQFF
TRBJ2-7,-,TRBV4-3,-,TGCGCCAGCAGCCAAGATCGAGCCTCCTACGAGCAGTACTTC,CASSQDRASYEQYF
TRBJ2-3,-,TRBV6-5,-,TGTGCCAGCAGTTACACTGGGGCTAGCACAGATACGCAGTATTTT,CASSYTGASTDTQYF
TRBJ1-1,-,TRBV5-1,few,TGCGCCAGCAGCCTAGGACCAGGGATGAACACTGAAGCTTTCTTT,CASSLGPGMNTEAFF
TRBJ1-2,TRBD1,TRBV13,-,TGTGCCAGCACCCTACTCGGGGGGACAGGGGTTTACGGCTACACTTTC,CASTLLGGTGVYGYTF
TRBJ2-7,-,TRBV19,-,TGTGCCAGTAGTGCCACAGTAGTTTACGAGCAGTACTTC,CASSATVVYEQYF
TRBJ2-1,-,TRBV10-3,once,TGTGCCATCAGTGAGTCGACGCGGAATGAGCAGTTCTTC,CAISESTRNEQFF
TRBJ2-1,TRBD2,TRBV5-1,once,TGCGCCAGCAGCTTGGAAGCCGGGACTAGCCTCTACAATGAGCAGTTCTTC,CASSLEAGTSLYNEQFF
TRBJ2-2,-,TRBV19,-,TGTGCCAGTACCATAGGGGCCGGGGAGCTGTTTTTT,CASTIGAGELFF
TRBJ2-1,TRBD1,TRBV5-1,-,TGCGCCAGCAGTCCCCGGACAGGGCCCTACAATGAGCAGTTCTTC,CASSPRTGPYNEQFF
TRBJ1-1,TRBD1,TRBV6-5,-,TGTGCCAGCAGCATACGGGGACAGGGGGCCACTGAAGCTTTCTTT,CASSIRGQGATEAFF
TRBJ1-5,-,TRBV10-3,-,TGTGCCATCAGTGAAGGAGGGGATAGCAATCAGCCCCAGCATTTT,CAISEGGDSNQPQHF
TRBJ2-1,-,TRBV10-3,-,TGTGCCACCCGAGGGCAGGGGCCAAGCTCCTACAATGAGCAGTTCTTC,CATRGQGPSSYNEQFF
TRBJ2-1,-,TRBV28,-,TGTGCCAGCCCCCCCGGAGATGGTCCCTACAATGAGCAGTTCTTC,CASPPGDGPYNEQFF
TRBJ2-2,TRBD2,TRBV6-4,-,TGTGCCAGCAGTGACTTTAGCGGGGGCACCGGGGAGCTGTTTTTT,CASSDFSGGTGELFF
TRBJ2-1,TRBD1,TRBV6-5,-,TGTGCCAGCAGTTACACCACAGGGGTAGATGAGCAGTTCTTC,CASSYTTGVDEQFF
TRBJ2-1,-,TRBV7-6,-,TGTGCCAGCAGCTTCTCGGAGGGGAGGTCCTACAATGAGCAGTTCTTC,CASSFSEGRSYNEQFF
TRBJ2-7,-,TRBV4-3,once,TGCGCCAGCAGCCAATATGGCGGTCCCTACGAGCAGTACTTC,CASSQYGGPYEQYF
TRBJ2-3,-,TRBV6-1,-,TGTGCCAGCAGTGAGCCAGGGTCCCCAGATACGCAGTATTTT,CASSEPGSPDTQYF
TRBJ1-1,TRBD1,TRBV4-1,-,TGCGCCAGCAGCCCCCGGGACAGGAACACTGAAGCTTTCTTT,CASSPRDRNTEAFF
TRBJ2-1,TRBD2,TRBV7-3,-,TGTGCCAGCACCACGGGAAGCGGGAGCGGAAATGAGCAGTTCTTC,CASTTGSGSGNEQFF
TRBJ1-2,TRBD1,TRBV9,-,TGTGCCAGCAGCGTATTAGTCTCGGGGGACAGGGGAAATGGCTACACCTTC,CASSVLVSGDRGNGYTF
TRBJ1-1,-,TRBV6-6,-,TGTGCCAGCATTCTCGGGGGTAGGGAGGACACTGAAGCTTTCTTT,CASILGGREDTEAFF
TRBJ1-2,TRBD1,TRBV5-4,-,TGTGCCAGCAGATTGACAGGGGCCTTCGATGGCTACACCTTC,CASRLTGAFDGYTF
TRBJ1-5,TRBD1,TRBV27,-,TGTGCCAGCAGTTTATCTGGATACAGGGGAATCAATCCCCAGCATTTT,CASSLSGYRGINPQHF
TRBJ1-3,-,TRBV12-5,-,TGTGCTAGTGGTTTGTGGACAGCTGGAAACACCATATATTTT,CASGLWTAGNTIYF
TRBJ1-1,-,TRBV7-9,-,TGTGCCAGCAGCTTAGGTTACCAGATGAACACTGAAGCTTTCTTT,CASSLGYQMNTEAFF
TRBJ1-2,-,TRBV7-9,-,TGTGCCAGTAGCCCTCCCGGTGGAGCCTATGGCTACACCTTC,CASSPPGGAYGYTF
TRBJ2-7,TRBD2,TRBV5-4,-,TGTGCCAGCAGCTTTTTAGCGGGGGGGCCTTCTAACGAGCAGTACTTC,CASSFLAGGPSNEQYF
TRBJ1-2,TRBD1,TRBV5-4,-,TGTGCCAGCAGCGAGGACAGGGTCGGCTACACCTTC,CASSEDRVGYTF